The clone carrying this TCR beta chain was seen once. The repertoire was sequenced with immunoSEQ multiplex PCR; TCRdb's copy has only in-frame clones and lacks some. The data hold around 62,000 clones, with 89% observed a single time. The data were obtained in a study of T cell changes during pregnancy in multiple sclerosis. The sequences come from peripheral blood, collected in the first trimester of pregnancy. This clonotype originated in a female donor with multiple sclerosis, enrolled in a pregnancy study.

The CDR3 DNA reads TGTGCCACAGAGGGACAGGTTTCGAATGAGCAGTTCTTC. The encoded protein is CATEGQVSNEQFF. This chain joins TRBV6-1 and TRBJ2-1; 8 bases fit TRBD1. The CDR3 runs 13 residues. CDR1 and CDR2 (germline): MNHNS, SASEGT. With 10 bases clipped from V and 7 bases from J, the junction kept 9 bases outside the gene matches.